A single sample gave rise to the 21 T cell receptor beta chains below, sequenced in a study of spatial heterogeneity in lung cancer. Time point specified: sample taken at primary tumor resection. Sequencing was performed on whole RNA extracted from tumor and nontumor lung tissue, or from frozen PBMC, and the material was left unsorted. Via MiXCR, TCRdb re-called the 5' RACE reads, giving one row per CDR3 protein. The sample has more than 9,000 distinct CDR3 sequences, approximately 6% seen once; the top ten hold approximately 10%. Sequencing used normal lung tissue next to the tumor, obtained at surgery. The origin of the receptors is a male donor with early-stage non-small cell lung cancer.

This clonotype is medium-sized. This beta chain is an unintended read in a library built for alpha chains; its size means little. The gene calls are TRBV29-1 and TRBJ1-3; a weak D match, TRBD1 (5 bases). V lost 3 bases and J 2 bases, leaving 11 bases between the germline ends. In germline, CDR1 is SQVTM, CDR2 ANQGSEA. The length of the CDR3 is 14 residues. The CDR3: CSVEGGVAGNTIYF. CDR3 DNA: TGCAGCGTTGAGGGGGGAGTGGCTGGAAACACCATATATTTT.

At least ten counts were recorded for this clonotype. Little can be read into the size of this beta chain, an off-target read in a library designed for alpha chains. The chain's CDR3 is CATSDSRLAGADTQYF. In nucleotides, the CDR3 is TGTGCCACCAGTGATTCCCGACTAGCGGGGGCGGATACGCAGTATTTT. The V call is TRBV24-1, the J call TRBJ2-3, with 12 bases that match TRBD2. CDR1 KGHDR and CDR2 SFDVKD come from the germline V gene. The CDR3 length is 16 residues. The junction had 5 bases not matched to a gene; V was cut back by 2 bases and J by 6 bases.

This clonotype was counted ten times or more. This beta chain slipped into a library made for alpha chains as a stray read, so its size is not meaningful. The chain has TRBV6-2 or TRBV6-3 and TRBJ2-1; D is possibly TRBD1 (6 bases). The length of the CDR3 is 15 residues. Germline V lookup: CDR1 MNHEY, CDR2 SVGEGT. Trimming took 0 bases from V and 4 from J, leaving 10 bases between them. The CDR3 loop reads CASSYSGGAYNEQFF. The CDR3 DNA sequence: TGTGCCAGCAGTTACTCTGGGGGCGCATACAATGAGCAGTTCTTC.

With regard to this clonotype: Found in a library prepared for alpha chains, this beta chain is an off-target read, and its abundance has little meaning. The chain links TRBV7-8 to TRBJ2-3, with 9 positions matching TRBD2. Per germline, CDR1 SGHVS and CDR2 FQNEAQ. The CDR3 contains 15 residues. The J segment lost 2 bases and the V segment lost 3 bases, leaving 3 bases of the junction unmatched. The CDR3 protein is CASSFLAGLTDTQYF. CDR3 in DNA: TGTGCCAGCAGCTTCCTAGCGGGGCTCACAGATACGCAGTATTTT.

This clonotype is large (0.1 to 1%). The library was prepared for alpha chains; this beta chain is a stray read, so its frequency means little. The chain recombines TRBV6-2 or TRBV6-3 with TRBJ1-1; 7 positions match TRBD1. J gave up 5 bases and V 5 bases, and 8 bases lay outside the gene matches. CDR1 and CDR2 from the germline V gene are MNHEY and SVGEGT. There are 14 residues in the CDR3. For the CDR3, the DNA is TGTGCCAGCAGTAATCGGACAGGTCAGACTGAAGCTTTCTTT. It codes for CASSNRTGQTEAFF.

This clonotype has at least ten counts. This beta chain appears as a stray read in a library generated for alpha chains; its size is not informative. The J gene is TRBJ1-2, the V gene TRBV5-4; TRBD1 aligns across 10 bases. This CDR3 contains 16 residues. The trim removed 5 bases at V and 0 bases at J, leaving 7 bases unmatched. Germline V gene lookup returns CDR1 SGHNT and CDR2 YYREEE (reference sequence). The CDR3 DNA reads TGTGCCAGCAGTCCGGGTGGGACAGGGGCTAACTATGGCTACACCTTC. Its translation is CASSPGGTGANYGYTF.

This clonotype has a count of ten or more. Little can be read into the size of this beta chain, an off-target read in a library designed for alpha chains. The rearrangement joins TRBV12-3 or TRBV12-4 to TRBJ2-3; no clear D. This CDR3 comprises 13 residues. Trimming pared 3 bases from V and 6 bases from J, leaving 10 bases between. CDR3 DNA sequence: TGTGCCAGCAGTTTTGTTTCTCTGGATACGCAGTATTTT. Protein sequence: CASSFVSLDTQYF.

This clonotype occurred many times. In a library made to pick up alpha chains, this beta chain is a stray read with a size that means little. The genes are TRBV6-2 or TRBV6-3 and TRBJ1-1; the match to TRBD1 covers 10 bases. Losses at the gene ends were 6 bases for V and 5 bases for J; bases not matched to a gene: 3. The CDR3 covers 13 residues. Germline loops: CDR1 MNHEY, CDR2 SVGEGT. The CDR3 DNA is TGTGCCAGCAGCGGACAGGGGGTGACTGAAGCTTTCTTT. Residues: CASSGQGVTEAFF.

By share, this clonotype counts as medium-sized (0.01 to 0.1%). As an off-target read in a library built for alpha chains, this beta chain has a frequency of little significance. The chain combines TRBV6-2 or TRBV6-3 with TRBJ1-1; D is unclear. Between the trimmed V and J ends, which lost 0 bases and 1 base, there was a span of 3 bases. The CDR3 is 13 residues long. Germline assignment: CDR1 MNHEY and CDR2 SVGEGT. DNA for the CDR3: TGTGCCAGCAGTTACTCGGAGAACACTGAAGCTTTCTTT. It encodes CASSYSENTEAFF.

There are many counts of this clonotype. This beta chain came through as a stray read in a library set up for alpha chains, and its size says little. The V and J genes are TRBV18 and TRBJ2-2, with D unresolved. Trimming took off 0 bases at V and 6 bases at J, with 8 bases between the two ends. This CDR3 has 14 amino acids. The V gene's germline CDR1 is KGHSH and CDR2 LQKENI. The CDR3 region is CASSPPSHAGELFF. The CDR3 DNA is TGTGCCAGCTCACCACCCAGTCATGCCGGGGAGCTGTTTTTT. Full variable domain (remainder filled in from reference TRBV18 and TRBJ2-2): NAGVMQNPRHLVRRRGQEARLRCSPMKGHSHVYWYRQLPEEGLKFMVYLQKENIIDESGMPKERFSAEFPKEGPSILRIQQVVRGDSAAYFCASSPPSHAGELFFGEGSRLTVL.

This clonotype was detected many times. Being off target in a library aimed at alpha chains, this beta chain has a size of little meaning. CDR3 sequence (DNA): TGTGCCAGCAGTTCGAGACTAGCGGCGACCTACGAGCAGTACTTC. Amino acids: CASSSRLAATYEQYF. The V gene is TRBV12-3 or TRBV12-4, the J gene TRBJ2-7, with 9 nucleotides matching TRBD2. Trimming cost V 4 bases and J 2 bases; bases outside gene matches: 6. The CDR3 extends over 15 amino acids.

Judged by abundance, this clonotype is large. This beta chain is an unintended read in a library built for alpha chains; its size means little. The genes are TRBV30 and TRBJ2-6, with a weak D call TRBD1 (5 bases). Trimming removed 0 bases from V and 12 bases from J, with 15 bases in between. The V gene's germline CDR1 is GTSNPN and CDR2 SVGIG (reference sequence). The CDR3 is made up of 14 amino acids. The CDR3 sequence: CAWSVKQDPGVLTF. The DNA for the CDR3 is TGTGCCTGGAGTGTTAAACAGGACCCTGGCGTCCTGACTTTC.

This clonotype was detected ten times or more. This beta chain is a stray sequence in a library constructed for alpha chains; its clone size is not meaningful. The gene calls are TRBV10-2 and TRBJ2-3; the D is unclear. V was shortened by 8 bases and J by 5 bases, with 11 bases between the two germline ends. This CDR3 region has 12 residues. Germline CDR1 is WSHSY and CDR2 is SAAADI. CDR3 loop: CASAITEDTQYF. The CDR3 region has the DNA TGCGCCAGCGCGATAACAGAAGATACGCAGTATTTT.

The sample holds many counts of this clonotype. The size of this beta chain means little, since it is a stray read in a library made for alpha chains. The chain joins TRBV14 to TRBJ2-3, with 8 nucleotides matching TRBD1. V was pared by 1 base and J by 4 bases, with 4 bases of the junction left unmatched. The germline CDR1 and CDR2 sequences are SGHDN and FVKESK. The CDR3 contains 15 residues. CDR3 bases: TGTGCCAGCAGCCAAGGGTGGACAGGGTCAGATACGCAGTATTTT. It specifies CASSQGWTGSDTQYF.

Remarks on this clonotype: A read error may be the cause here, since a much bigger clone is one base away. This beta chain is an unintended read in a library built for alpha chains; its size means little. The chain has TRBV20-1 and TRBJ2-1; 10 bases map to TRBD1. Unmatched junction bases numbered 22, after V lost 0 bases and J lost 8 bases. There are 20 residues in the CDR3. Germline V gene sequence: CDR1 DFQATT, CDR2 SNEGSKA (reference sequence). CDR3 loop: CSARDIRGTGDTSEIYEQFF. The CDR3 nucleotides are TGCAGTGCTAGAGATATTCGGGGGACAGGGGATACTAGCGAGATCTATGAGCAGTTCTTC.

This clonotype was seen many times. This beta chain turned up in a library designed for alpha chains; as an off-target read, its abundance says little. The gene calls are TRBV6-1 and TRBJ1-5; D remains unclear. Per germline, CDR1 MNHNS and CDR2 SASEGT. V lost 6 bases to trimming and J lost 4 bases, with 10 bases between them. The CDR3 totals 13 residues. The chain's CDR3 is CASSWERNQPQHF. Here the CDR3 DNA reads TGTGCCAGCAGCTGGGAAAGAAATCAGCCCCAGCATTTT.

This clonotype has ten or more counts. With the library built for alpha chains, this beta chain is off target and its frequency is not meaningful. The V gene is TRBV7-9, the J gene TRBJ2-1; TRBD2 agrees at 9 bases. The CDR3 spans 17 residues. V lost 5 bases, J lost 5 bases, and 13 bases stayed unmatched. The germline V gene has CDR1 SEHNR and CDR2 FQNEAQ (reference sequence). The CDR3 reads CASSPPPQREADNEQFF. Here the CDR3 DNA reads TGTGCCAGCAGCCCCCCACCTCAGCGGGAGGCCGACAATGAGCAGTTCTTC.

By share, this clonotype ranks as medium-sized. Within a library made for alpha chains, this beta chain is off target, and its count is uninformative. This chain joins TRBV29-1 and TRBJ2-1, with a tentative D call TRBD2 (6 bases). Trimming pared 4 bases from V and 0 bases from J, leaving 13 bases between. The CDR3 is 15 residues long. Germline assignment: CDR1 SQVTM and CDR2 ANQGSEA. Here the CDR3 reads CSVVKRANSYNEQFF. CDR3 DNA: TGCAGCGTTGTGAAGCGGGCCAACTCCTACAATGAGCAGTTCTTC.

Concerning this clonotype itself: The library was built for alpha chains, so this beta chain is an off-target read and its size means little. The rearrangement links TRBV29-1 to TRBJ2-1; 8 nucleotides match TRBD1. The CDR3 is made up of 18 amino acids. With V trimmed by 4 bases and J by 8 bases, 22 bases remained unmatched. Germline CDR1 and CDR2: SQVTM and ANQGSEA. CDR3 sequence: CSVGGQGGGSLGMDEQFF. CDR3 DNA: TGCAGCGTTGGAGGACAGGGTGGGGGCTCTCTTGGGATGGATGAGCAGTTCTTC.

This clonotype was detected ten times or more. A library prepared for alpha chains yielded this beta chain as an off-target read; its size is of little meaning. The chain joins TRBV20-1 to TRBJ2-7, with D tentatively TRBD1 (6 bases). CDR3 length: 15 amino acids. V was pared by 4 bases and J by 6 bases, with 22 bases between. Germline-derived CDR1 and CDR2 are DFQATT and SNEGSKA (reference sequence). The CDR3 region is CSANPPTGTGGEQYF. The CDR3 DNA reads TGCAGTGCTAACCCCCCGACAGGTACTGGGGGCGAGCAGTACTTC.

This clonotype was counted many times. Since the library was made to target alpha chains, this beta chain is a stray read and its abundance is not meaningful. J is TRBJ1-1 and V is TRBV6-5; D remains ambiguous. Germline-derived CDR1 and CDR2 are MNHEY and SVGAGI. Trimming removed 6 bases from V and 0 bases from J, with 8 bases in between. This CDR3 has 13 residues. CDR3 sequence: CASSAWVNTEAFF. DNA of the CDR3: TGTGCCAGCAGCGCGTGGGTGAACACTGAAGCTTTCTTT.